This entry features one T cell receptor beta chain sequence. Clones were sequenced by immunoSEQ multiplex PCR, and TCRdb holds only the in-frame ones, with some missing. The sample shows 20,000 or so clones, around 85% of them seen only once. The sample comes from a study of control samples from healthy donors and cancer patients. The ends were cut back, 0 bases at V and 1 base at J, with 7 bases in the middle. From germline, CDR1 is SGHRS and CDR2 YFSETQ. The CDR3 extends over 14 amino acids. The chain recombines TRBV5-1 with TRBJ1-1; D might be TRBD1 (6 bases). The origin of this receptor is a man between 60 and 75 years old with head and neck cancer. Sequencing input: PBMCs. In DNA, the CDR3 is TGCGCCAGCAGCTTGGAACAGGGGAACACTGAAGCTTTCTTT. The encoded protein is CASSLEQGNTEAFF.